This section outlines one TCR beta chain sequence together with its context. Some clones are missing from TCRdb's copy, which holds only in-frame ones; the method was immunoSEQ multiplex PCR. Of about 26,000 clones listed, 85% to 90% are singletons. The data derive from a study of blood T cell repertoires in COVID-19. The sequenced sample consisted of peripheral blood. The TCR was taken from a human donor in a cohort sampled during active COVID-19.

The CDR3 nucleotides read TGTGCCAGCAGCAAGGACAGCGTAAATTCACCCCTCCACTTT. Its protein product is CASSKDSVNSPLHF. This chain links TRBV7-9 with TRBJ1-6; maybe TRBD1 (6 bases). CDR1 SEHNR and CDR2 FQNEAQ come from the germline V gene (reference sequence). This CDR3 spans 14 amino acids. V dropped 5 bases and J dropped 7 bases, with 12 bases sitting between them.